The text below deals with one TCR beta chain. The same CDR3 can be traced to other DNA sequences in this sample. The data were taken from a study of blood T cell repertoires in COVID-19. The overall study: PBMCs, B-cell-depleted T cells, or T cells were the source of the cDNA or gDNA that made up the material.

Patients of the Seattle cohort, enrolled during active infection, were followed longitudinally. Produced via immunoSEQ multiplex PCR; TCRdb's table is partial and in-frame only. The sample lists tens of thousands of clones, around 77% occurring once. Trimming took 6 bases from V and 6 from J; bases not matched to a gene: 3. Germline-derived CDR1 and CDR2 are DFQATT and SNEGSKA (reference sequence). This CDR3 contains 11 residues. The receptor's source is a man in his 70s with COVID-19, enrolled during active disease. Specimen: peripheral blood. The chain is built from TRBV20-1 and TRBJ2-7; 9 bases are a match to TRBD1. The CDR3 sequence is CSATGGGEQYF. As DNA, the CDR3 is TGCAGTGCCACAGGGGGCGGCGAGCAGTACTTC.